The sequence of this T cell receptor beta chain was determined in a study of T-cell memory formation after mild COVID-19. TCRdb fed the 5' RACE reads into MiXCR, producing one record per CDR3 protein. The table records roughly 130,000 distinct CDR3 sequences, 15% to 20% of them present only once. With 4 bases clipped from V and 2 bases from J, the junction kept 9 bases outside the gene matches. The CDR3 covers 16 residues. Germline lookup yields CDR1 MGHRA and CDR2 YSYEKL. This clonotype was detected only a few times. Sequenced: PBMCs or a T cell subset sorted from them (not recorded which). The chain has TRBV4-1 and TRBJ2-3; TRBD1 matches 7 bases. The TCR sequence derives from a man between 18 and 35 years old who had mild COVID-19 (a few samples of this study predate the infection). Cell type and time point are not known. The CDR3 DNA sequence: TGCGCCAGCAGCCTATTAGCAGGGGGAAACACAGATACGCAGTATTTT. Protein sequence: CASSLLAGGNTDTQYF.